These 3 T cell receptor beta chains were sequenced from one sample in a study of neurological immune-mediated disorders (dated by TCRdb to about 2019). Libraries were prepared through 5' RACE. Sequenced using an Illumina HiSeq 2500. TCRdb reprocessed the public reads (quality trimming at Q25 with fastp, clone calling with MiXCR) and kept in-frame beta chains. Rows are combined by CDR3 protein, so each entry shows the most common genes and DNA. Within this sample are 70,000 to 95,000 distinct CDR3 sequences, with 13% to 15% of them counted one time only. The top ten clonotypes cover under 7% of the sample. The specimen sequenced was PBMCs. The receptors shown here come from a woman in her 50s in good health.

This clonotype has ten or more counts. The chain uses TRBV20-1 and TRBJ2-3; 10 nucleotides agree with TRBD2. CDR3 length: 13 residues. Looked up from germline, CDR1 is DFQATT and CDR2 is SNEGSKA (reference sequence). V shed 2 bases, J shed 6 bases, and the junction held 2 bases outside the gene matches. The CDR3 protein is CSARLAGVDTQYF. The CDR3 DNA reads as TGCAGTGCTAGACTAGCGGGGGTTGATACGCAGTATTTT.

This clonotype was seen repeatedly, ten times or more. The chain links TRBV7-9 to TRBJ1-1; 8 bases agree with TRBD1. With 5 bases clipped from V and 2 bases from J, the junction kept 4 bases outside the gene matches. Germline V gene sequence: CDR1 SEHNR, CDR2 FQNEAQ (reference sequence). The CDR3 runs to 14 residues. The CDR3: CASSTGTGNTEAFF. For the CDR3, the DNA is TGTGCCAGCAGCACCGGGACAGGTAACACTGAAGCTTTCTTT.

This clonotype was counted many times. The CDR3: CASKWDTHDEQFF. The CDR3 bases are TGTGCCAGTAAGTGGGACACGCACGATGAGCAGTTCTTC. The chain employs TRBV2 and TRBJ2-1, with D possibly TRBD1 on 6 matching bases. The CDR3 has 13 residues. Looked up from germline, CDR1 is SNHLY and CDR2 is FYNNEI. Deletions cut 9 bases from V and 8 bases from J, with 17 bases between.